The 32 T cell receptor beta chains given below trace back to one sample, sequenced in a study of blood T cell repertoires in COVID-19. TCRdb's copy holds only in-frame clones and misses some; the assay was immunoSEQ multiplex PCR. The sample holds roughly 98,000 clones, roughly 82% seen once. The sequenced material came from peripheral blood. Every receptor here comes from a man aged 65 to 79 with active or convalescent COVID-19.

The chain uses TRBV5-4 and TRBJ2-3, with 8 nucleotides matching TRBD1. V lost 4 bases and J lost 0; bases outside the gene matches: 7. The CDR3 length is 16 residues. Germline values: CDR1 SGHNT, CDR2 YYREEE (reference sequence). The CDR3 DNA is TGTGCCAGCAGCCGCCCCGGGACAGGTAGCACAGATACGCAGTATTTT. Translating it yields CASSRPGTGSTDTQYF.

This clone was counted once. The rearrangement links TRBV11-1 to TRBJ2-1; D perhaps matches TRBD1 (5 bases). In germline, CDR1 is SGHAT, CDR2 FQDESV (reference sequence). This CDR3 region has 12 residues. V was trimmed by 4 bases and J by 8 bases, leaving 9 bases between them. CDR3 in amino acids: CASSSREDEQFF. CDR3 in DNA: TGTGCCAGCAGCTCCAGGGAAGATGAGCAGTTCTTC.

The chain joins TRBV5-5 to TRBJ1-5; 7 bases are a match to TRBD1. With V trimmed by 4 bases and J by 2 bases, 9 bases remained unmatched. CDR3 size: 16 residues. CDR1 is SGHKS and CDR2 is YYEKEE in the germline V gene (reference sequence). This CDR3 is CASSIAADRGNQPQHF. CDR3 DNA sequence: TGTGCCAGCAGCATTGCGGCCGACAGGGGCAATCAGCCCCAGCATTTT.

This clone was counted once. The CDR3 DNA sequence: TGTGCCAGCCGGGAAAGCGGGGGGTCGAGGACCCAGTACTTC. Amino acids: CASRESGGSRTQYF. The J gene is TRBJ2-5, the V gene TRBV7-8, with 9 bases fitting TRBD2. V lost 8 bases, J lost 7 bases, and 11 bases stayed unmatched. The CDR3 covers 14 residues. CDR1 is SGHVS and CDR2 is FQNEAQ in the germline V gene.

V is TRBV5-6 and J is TRBJ2-1, with a possible D match to TRBD1 (6 bases). V gave up 4 bases and J gave up 3 bases, with 17 bases separating them. The V gene's germline CDR1 is SGHDT and CDR2 YYEEEE. The length of the CDR3 is 16 residues. CDR3 sequence (DNA): TGTGCCAGCAGCACCTACACCGGGACAAGCTACAATGAGCAGTTCTTC. Translating gives CASSTYTGTSYNEQFF.

In DNA, the CDR3 is TGTGCCAGCAGAAGTACCGGGACAGCTAATGAAAAACTGTTTTTT. It yields the protein CASRSTGTANEKLFF. V is TRBV7-2 and J is TRBJ1-4; 7 positions match TRBD1. V trimming: 6 bases; J trimming: 3 bases; junction bases outside the gene matches: 7. Germline V gene data show CDR1 as SGHTA and CDR2 as FQGNSA. This CDR3 comprises 15 residues.

CDR3 residues: CASSLTASYGYTF. The CDR3 nucleotides are TGTGCCAGCAGTTTGACAGCATCCTATGGCTACACCTTC. This chain links TRBV12-3 or TRBV12-4 with TRBJ1-2, with D perhaps TRBD1 (5 bases). The V end was cut by 3 bases, the J end by 4 bases, with 9 bases between. The CDR3 is 13 amino acids.

The chain has TRBV27 and TRBJ1-3; no clear D gene. Germline lookup yields CDR1 MNHEY and CDR2 SMNVEV (reference sequence). This CDR3 has 15 amino acids. V gave up 5 bases and J gave up 2 bases, with 13 bases separating them. The CDR3 is CASSPTIRAGNTIYF. The CDR3 nucleotides are TGTGCCAGCAGTCCCACGATACGCGCTGGAAACACCATATATTTT.

The genes are TRBV5-1 and TRBJ2-4; 9 bases agree with TRBD1. The ends lost 0 bases at V and 4 bases at J; junction bases unmatched: 11. The CDR3 has 18 residues. The germline V gene encodes CDR1 SGHRS and CDR2 YFSETQ. CDR3 in DNA: TGCGCCAGCAGCTTGGAAGGTTTTACAGGGGGCCAAAAAAACATTCAGTACTTC. Residues: CASSLEGFTGGQKNIQYF. Full variable domain (outside the CDR3, taken from reference TRBV5-1 and TRBJ2-4): KAGVTQTPRYLIKTRGQQVTLSCSPISGHRSVSWYQQTPGQGLQFLFEYFSETQRNKGNFPGRFSGRQFSNSRSEMNVSTLELGDSALYLCASSLEGFTGGQKNIQYFGAGTRLSVL.

The chain joins TRBV15 to TRBJ2-1; maybe TRBD2 (5 bases). Germline V CDR1 and CDR2: LNHNV, YYDKDF (reference sequence). The CDR3 contains 19 residues. V lost 0 bases, J lost 5 bases, and 23 bases lay in between. The CDR3 region is CATSRDLRARDVSNNEQFF. Written as DNA, the CDR3 is TGTGCCACCAGCAGAGATTTGCGGGCCCGGGATGTGTCAAACAATGAGCAGTTCTTC.

This clone was recorded once. V gene TRBV3-1 (or the pseudogene TRBV3-2) combines with J gene TRBJ1-2; D unresolved. The CDR3 has 14 residues. V lost 1 base, J lost 6 bases, and 12 bases lay in between. Germline values: CDR1 LGHDT, CDR2 YNNKEL (reference sequence). CDR3 protein: CASSQGGLRHGYTF. The CDR3 DNA is TGTGCCAGCAGCCAAGGCGGACTCAGGCATGGCTACACCTTC.

V and J are TRBV24-1 and TRBJ1-5; perhaps TRBD1 as D (6 bases). This CDR3 region has 16 residues. V was shortened by 4 bases and J by 4 bases, with 16 bases between the two germline ends. Germline V lookup: CDR1 KGHDR, CDR2 SFDVKD. The CDR3 protein is CATSDLPGTRNQPQHF. The CDR3 bases are TGTGCCACCAGTGACCTTCCCGGGACAAGAAATCAGCCCCAGCATTTT.

J is TRBJ1-2 and V is TRBV27; 7 nucleotides agree with TRBD1. The junction had 6 bases not matched to a gene; V was cut back by 6 bases and J by 8 bases. Germline V CDR1 and CDR2: MNHEY, SMNVEV (reference sequence). This CDR3 has 12 residues. The CDR3 DNA reads as TGTGCCAGCAGCCTTACAGGGGTGGGCTACACCTTC. This encodes CASSLTGVGYTF.

This chain's CDR3 is CASSEQENTEAFF. CDR3 DNA sequence: TGTGCCAGCAGCGAACAAGAGAACACTGAAGCTTTCTTT. This chain links TRBV7-9 with TRBJ1-1; D uncertain. This CDR3 region has 13 residues. In germline, CDR1 is SEHNR, CDR2 FQNEAQ (reference sequence). Trimming removed 5 bases from V and 1 base from J, with 8 bases in between.

V gene TRBV6-5 combines with J gene TRBJ2-1; TRBD1 agrees at 8 bases. The germline CDR1 and CDR2 sequences are MNHEY and SVGAGI. With V trimmed by 11 bases and J by 9 bases, 12 bases remained unmatched. The CDR3 runs 13 residues. The CDR3 loop is CAGKITGGFEQFF. The CDR3 nucleotides read TGTGCCGGTAAAATCACAGGGGGGTTTGAGCAGTTCTTC.

The chain employs TRBV25-1 and TRBJ1-6; D might be TRBD1 (6 bases). Trimming took 2 bases from V and 6 from J, leaving 11 bases between them. Germline CDR1 and CDR2: MGHDK and SYGVNS. The CDR3 spans 15 residues. CDR3 in DNA: TGTGCCAGCAGTGAAAGTCGGACAGCTAATTCACCCCTCCACTTT. It yields the protein CASSESRTANSPLHF.

This clone was seen only once. V is TRBV20-1 and J is TRBJ2-5, with 10 bases identical to TRBD2. Germline V gene lookup returns CDR1 DFQATT and CDR2 SNEGSKA (reference sequence). The J segment lost 4 bases and the V segment lost 3 bases, leaving 8 bases of the junction unmatched. This CDR3 is 15 amino acids long. CDR3 region: CSASRAGGPVETQYF. CDR3 in DNA: TGCAGTGCTAGTAGAGCGGGGGGGCCGGTAGAGACCCAGTACTTC.

This clone was seen a single time. The chain carries TRBV10-3 and TRBJ2-1; 7 nucleotides line up with TRBD2. Per germline, CDR1 ENHRY and CDR2 SYGVKD. CDR3 length equals 15 residues. The V and J ends lost 6 bases and 9 bases, in that order; junction bases with no gene match: 14. CDR3: CAIREERGPRGEQFF. Written as DNA, the CDR3 is TGTGCCATCAGAGAAGAGCGGGGCCCTCGGGGTGAGCAGTTCTTC.

This clone was observed many times. The chain carries TRBV15 and TRBJ2-3; TRBD1 agrees at 9 bases. Germline V gene sequence: CDR1 LNHNV, CDR2 YYDKDF (reference sequence). The CDR3 totals 15 residues. The V and J ends lost 3 bases and 6 bases, in that order; junction bases with no gene match: 7. This CDR3 reads CATSRDRGSVDTQYF. The CDR3 nucleotides are TGTGCCACCAGCAGGGACAGGGGTAGTGTGGATACGCAGTATTTT.

The rearrangement joins TRBV5-5 to TRBJ1-1, with 9 bases that match TRBD1. CDR3 length: 14 residues. J lost 4 bases, V lost 4 bases, and 5 bases had no gene match. CDR1 and CDR2 (germline): SGHKS, YYEKEE (reference sequence). The CDR3 nucleotides are TGTGCCAGCAGCCCACAGGGGGCGAGCACTGAAGCTTTCTTT. This gives the protein CASSPQGASTEAFF.

This clone was picked up one time. The chain carries TRBV10-3 and TRBJ2-7, with 12 positions matching TRBD2. V dropped 11 bases and J dropped 3; count of bases not matched to a gene: 5. The CDR3 length is 13 residues. CDR1 ENHRY and CDR2 SYGVKD come from the germline V gene. CDR3 sequence reads: CASQLAGGYEQYF. The CDR3 DNA reads as TGTGCCTCACAACTAGCGGGGGGCTACGAGCAGTACTTC.

This clone was seen a single time. The J gene is TRBJ2-2, the V gene TRBV5-4; 8 bases align to TRBD1. Germline trimming cut 4 bases from V and 7 bases from J; bases unmatched to any gene: 6. This CDR3 spans 14 amino acids. The germline V gene has CDR1 SGHNT and CDR2 YYREEE (reference sequence). CDR3 nucleotide sequence: TGTGCCAGCAGCGAGGACAGGGCGTTCGGGGAGCTGTTTTTT. Translating gives CASSEDRAFGELFF.

Only a few counts were recorded for this clone. The chain employs TRBV5-5 and TRBJ1-1; the D gene is possibly TRBD1 (5 bases). The CDR3 is 15 residues long. Trimming pared 2 bases from V and 3 bases from J, leaving 14 bases between. CDR1 is SGHKS, CDR2 YYEKEE, per germline (reference sequence). CDR3 nucleotide sequence: TGTGCCAGCAGCTTTCATTCCAGGGTGGACACTGAAGCTTTCTTT. It translates to CASSFHSRVDTEAFF.

The V and J genes are TRBV27 and TRBJ1-2; maybe TRBD1 (6 bases). Germline lookup yields CDR1 MNHEY and CDR2 SMNVEV (reference sequence). The CDR3 covers 13 residues. V gave up 6 bases and J gave up 4 bases, with 12 bases separating them. Written as DNA, the CDR3 is TGTGCCAGCAGGGGGTCAGGGGCCTATGGCTACACCTTC. It specifies CASRGSGAYGYTF.

The gene calls are TRBV29-1 and TRBJ2-1, with 9 bases matching TRBD1. Germline V CDR1 and CDR2: SQVTM, ANQGSEA. This CDR3 has 16 residues. Losses at the gene ends were 3 bases for V and 6 bases for J; bases not matched to a gene: 12. CDR3 loop: CSVEGRQGGSGNEQFF. The CDR3 DNA sequence: TGCAGCGTTGAGGGGAGACAGGGGGGTAGCGGCAATGAGCAGTTCTTC.

The V call is TRBV4-2, the J call TRBJ2-3, with 11 bases fitting TRBD2. The trim removed 2 bases at V and 6 bases at J, leaving 10 bases unmatched. The CDR3 is 17 residues long. CDR1 is LGHNA and CDR2 is YNFKEQ in the germline V gene. In DNA, the CDR3 is TGTGCCAGCAGCCAATTTCCACCTACTAGCGGGGGTGATACGCAGTATTTT. Translated, it gives CASSQFPPTSGGDTQYF.

V usage is TRBV5-1 and J usage is TRBJ2-1; 8 nucleotides align to TRBD1. The V and J ends lost 4 bases and 8 bases, in that order; junction bases with no gene match: 8. This CDR3 is 14 amino acids long. The V gene's germline CDR1 is SGHRS and CDR2 YFSETQ. The CDR3 is CASSPGQGGDEQFF. CDR3 coding DNA: TGCGCCAGCAGCCCCGGACAGGGTGGAGATGAGCAGTTCTTC.

The rearrangement joins TRBV3-1 (or the pseudogene TRBV3-2) to TRBJ1-1; 8 bases map to TRBD1. Germline V gives CDR1 LGHDT, CDR2 YNNKEL (reference sequence). The CDR3 loop spans 14 amino acids. The ends lost 1 base at V and 7 bases at J; junction bases unmatched: 5. The CDR3 bases are TGTGCCAGCAGCCAAGGAGGGACAGGAAGTGAAGCTTTCTTT. Protein sequence: CASSQGGTGSEAFF.

The J gene is TRBJ1-1, the V gene TRBV7-2; no clear D gene. CDR1 is SGHTA, CDR2 FQGNSA, per germline. The CDR3 is 11 residues long. With 10 bases removed from V and 8 bases from J, the gap between germline ends came to 14 bases. The CDR3 DNA sequence: TGTGCCACCGGGTCAAAGAGGGAAGCTTTCTTT. This sequence encodes CATGSKREAFF.

This sequence joins TRBV2 and TRBJ2-2; weak D call: TRBD1 (5 bases). Trimming took 6 bases from V and 7 from J, leaving 15 bases between them. Per germline, CDR1 SNHLY and CDR2 FYNNEI. This CDR3 has 14 residues. CDR3 DNA: TGTGCCAGCAGGGGGCTTGTCCAGAGCGGGGAGCTGTTTTTT. Encoded protein: CASRGLVQSGELFF.

The genes are TRBV18 and TRBJ1-5; D not resolved. This CDR3 is 15 amino acids long. The ends were cut back, 3 bases at V and 3 bases at J, with 12 bases in the middle. Germline CDR1 KGHSH, CDR2 LQKENI. In DNA, the CDR3 is TGTGCCAGCTCACCCTTCATGGGCCCCAATCAGCCCCAGCATTTT. Its translation: CASSPFMGPNQPQHF.

The chain joins TRBV27 to TRBJ2-7; perhaps TRBD1 as D (5 bases). The V end lost 4 bases, the J end lost 2 bases, and 15 bases lay between the germline ends. This CDR3 has 15 amino acids. Germline V gene lookup returns CDR1 MNHEY and CDR2 SMNVEV (reference sequence). The CDR3 loop is CASSSYLGHTYEQYF. CDR3 sequence (DNA): TGTGCCAGCAGTTCATACCTCGGACATACCTACGAGCAGTACTTC.